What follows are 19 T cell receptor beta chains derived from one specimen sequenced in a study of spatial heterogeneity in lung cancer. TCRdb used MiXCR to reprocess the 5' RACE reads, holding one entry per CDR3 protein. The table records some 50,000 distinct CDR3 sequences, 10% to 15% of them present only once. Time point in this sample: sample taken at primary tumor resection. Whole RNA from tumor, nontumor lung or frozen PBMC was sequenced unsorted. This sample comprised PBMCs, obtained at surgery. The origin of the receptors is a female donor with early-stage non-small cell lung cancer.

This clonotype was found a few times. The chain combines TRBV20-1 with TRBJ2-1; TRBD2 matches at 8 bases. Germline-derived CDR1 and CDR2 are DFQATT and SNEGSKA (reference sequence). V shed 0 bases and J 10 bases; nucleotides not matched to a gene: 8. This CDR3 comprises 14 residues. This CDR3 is CSARDGAGGKEQFF. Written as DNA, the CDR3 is TGCAGTGCTAGAGATGGCGCGGGGGGAAAGGAGCAGTTCTTC.

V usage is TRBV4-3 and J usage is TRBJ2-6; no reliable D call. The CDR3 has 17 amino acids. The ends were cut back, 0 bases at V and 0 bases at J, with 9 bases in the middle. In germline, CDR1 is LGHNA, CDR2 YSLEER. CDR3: CASSQEITTSGANVLTF. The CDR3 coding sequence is TGCGCCAGCAGCCAAGAGATAACGACCTCTGGGGCCAACGTCCTGACTTTC.

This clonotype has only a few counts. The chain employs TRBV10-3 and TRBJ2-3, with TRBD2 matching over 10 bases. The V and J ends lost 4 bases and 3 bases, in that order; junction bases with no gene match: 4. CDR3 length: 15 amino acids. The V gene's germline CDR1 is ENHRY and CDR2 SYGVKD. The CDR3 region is CAISGGGLATDTQYF. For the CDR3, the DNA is TGTGCCATCAGTGGGGGGGGACTAGCGACAGATACGCAGTATTTT.

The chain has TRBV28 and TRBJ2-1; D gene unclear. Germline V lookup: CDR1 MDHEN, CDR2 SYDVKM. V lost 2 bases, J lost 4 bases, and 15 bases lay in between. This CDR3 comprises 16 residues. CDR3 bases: TGTGCCAGCAGTTTAAGTCTGGGAATGGCTTACAATGAGCAGTTCTTC. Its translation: CASSLSLGMAYNEQFF. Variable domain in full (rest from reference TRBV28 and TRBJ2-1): DVKVTQSSRYLVKRTGEKVFLECVQDMDHENMFWYRQDPGLGLRLIYFSYDVKMKEKGDIPEGYSVSREKKERFSLILESASTNQTSMYLCASSLSLGMAYNEQFFGPGTRLTVL.

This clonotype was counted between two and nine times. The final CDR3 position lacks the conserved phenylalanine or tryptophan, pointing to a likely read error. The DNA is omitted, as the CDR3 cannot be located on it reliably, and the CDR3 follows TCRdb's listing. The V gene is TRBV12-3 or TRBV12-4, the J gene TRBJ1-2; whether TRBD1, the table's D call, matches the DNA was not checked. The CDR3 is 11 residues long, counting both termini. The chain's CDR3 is CASSFLGQPIL.

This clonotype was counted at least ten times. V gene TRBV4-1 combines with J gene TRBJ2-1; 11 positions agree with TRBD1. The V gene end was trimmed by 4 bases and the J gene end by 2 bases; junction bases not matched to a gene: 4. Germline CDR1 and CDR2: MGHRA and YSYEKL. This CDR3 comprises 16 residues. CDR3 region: CASSPKDRGPYNEQFF. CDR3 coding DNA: TGCGCCAGCAGCCCCAAGGACAGGGGGCCCTACAATGAGCAGTTCTTC.

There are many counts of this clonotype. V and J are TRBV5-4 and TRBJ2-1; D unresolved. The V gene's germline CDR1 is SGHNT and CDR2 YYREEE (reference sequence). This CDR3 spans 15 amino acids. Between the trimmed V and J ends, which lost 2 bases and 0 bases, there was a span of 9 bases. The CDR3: CASSFRQASYNEQFF. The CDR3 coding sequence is TGTGCCAGCAGCTTTAGGCAGGCCTCCTACAATGAGCAGTTCTTC. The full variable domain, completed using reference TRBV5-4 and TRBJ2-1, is ETGVTQSPTHLIKTRGQQVTLRCSSQSGHNTVSWYQQALGQGPQFIFQYYREEENGRGNFPPRFSGLQFPNYSSELNVNALELDDSALYLCASSFRQASYNEQFFGPGTRLTVL.

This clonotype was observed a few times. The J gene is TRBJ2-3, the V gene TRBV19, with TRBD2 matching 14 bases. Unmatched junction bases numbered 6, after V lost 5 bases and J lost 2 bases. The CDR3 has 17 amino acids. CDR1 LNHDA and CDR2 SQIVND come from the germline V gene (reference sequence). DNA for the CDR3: TGTGCCAGTAGTCGCGGACTAGCGGGGGGCCCCACAGATACGCAGTATTTT. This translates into CASSRGLAGGPTDTQYF.

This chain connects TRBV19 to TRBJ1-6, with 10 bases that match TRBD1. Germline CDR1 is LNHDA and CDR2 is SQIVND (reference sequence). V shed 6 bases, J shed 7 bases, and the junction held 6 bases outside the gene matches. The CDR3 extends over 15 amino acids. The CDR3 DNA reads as TGTGCCAGTAGCCAACCGACAGGGGGCAATTCACCCCTCCACTTT. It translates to CASSQPTGGNSPLHF. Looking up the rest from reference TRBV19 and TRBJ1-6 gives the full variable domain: DGGITQSPKYLFRKEGQNVTLSCEQNLNHDAMYWYRQDPGQGLRLIYYSQIVNDFQKGDIAEGYSVSREKKESFPLTVTSAQKNPTAFYLCASSQPTGGNSPLHFGNGTRLTVT.

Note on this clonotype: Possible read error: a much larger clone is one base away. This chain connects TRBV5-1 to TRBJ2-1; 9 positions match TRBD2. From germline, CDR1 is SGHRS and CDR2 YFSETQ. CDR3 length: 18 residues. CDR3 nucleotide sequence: TGCGCCAGCAGCTTTAGACCTAGCGGGACGAGCTCCTACAATAAGCAGTTCTTC. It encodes CASSFRPSGTSSYNKQFF. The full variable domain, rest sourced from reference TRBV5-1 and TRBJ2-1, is KAGVTQTPRYLIKTRGQQVTLSCSPISGHRSVSWYQQTPGQGLQFLFEYFSETQRNKGNFPGRFSGRQFSNSRSEMNVSTLELGDSALYLCASSFRPSGTSSYNKQFFGPGTRLTVL.

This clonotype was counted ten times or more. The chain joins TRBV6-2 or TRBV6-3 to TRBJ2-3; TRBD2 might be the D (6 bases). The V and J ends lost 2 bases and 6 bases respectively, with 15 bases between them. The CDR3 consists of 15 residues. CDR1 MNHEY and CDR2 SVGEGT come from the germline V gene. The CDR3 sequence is CASSYRDSRYDTQYF. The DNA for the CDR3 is TGTGCCAGCAGTTACCGGGACTCGCGGTATGATACGCAGTATTTT.

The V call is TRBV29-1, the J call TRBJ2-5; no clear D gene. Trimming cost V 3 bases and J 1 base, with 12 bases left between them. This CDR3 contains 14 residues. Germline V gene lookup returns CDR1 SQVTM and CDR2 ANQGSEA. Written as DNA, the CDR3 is TGCAGCGTTGAGGGCCAACACAGCCAAGAGACCCAGTACTTC. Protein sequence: CSVEGQHSQETQYF.

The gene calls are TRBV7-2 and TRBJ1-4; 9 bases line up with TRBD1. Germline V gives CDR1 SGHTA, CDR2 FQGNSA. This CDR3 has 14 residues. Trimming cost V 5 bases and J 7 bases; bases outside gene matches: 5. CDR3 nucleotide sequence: TGTGCCAGCAGCGCGGACAGGGGAGGTGAAAAACTGTTTTTT. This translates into CASSADRGGEKLFF.

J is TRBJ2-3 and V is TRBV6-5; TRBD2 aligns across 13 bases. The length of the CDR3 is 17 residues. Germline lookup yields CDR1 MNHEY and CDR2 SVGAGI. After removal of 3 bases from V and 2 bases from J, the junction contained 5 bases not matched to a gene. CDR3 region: CASSYAGLAGYTDTQYF. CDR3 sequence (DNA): TGTGCCAGCAGTTATGCGGGACTAGCGGGGTACACAGATACGCAGTATTTT.

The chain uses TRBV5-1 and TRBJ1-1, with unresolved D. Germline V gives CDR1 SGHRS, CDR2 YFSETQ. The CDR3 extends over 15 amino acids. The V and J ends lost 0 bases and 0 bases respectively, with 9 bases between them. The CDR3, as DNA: TGCGCCAGCAGCTTGGCCGTAACGGTGAACACTGAAGCTTTCTTT. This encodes CASSLAVTVNTEAFF.

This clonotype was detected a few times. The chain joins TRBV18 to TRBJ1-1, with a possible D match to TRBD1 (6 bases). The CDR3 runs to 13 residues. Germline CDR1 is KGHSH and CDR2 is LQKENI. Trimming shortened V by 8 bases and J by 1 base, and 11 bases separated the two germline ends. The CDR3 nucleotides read TGTGCCAGCCGGGACAACGGGAACACTGAAGCTTTCTTT. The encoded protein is CASRDNGNTEAFF.

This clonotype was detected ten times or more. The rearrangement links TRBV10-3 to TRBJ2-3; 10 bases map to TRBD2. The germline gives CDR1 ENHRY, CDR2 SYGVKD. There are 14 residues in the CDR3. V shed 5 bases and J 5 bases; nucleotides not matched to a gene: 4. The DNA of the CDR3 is TGTGCCATCAGTTCTAGCGGGGGCGGAGATACGCAGTATTTT. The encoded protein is CAISSSGGGDTQYF.

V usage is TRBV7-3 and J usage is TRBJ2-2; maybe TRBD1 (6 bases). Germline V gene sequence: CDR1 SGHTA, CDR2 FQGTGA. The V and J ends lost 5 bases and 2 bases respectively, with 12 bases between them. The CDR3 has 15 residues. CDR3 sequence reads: CASSGTGFNTGELFF. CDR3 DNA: TGTGCCAGCAGCGGAACAGGGTTTAACACCGGGGAGCTGTTTTTT.

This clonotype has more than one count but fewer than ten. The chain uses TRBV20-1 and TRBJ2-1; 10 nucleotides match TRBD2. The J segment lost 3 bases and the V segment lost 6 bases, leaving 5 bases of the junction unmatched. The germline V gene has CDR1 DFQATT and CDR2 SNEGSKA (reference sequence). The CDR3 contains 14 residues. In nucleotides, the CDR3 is TGCAGTGCCCCTGGACTAGCGGACTACAATGAGCAGTTCTTC. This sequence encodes CSAPGLADYNEQFF.